Below are 32 T cell receptor beta chains sequenced from a single sample in a study of blood T cell repertoires in COVID-19. TCRdb's copy holds only in-frame clones and misses some; the assay was immunoSEQ multiplex PCR. The data hold approximately 300,000 clones, with more than 80% observed a single time. The sequenced material came from peripheral blood. Receptors were obtained from a woman aged 25 to 39 with COVID-19, enrolled during active disease.

V gene TRBV24-1 combines with J gene TRBJ2-1, with 10 nucleotides matching TRBD2. This CDR3 comprises 17 residues. CDR1 and CDR2 (germline): KGHDR, SFDVKD. J gave up 0 bases and V 4 bases, and 5 bases lay outside the gene matches. CDR3 protein: CATSDPLAGSSYNEQFF. The DNA of the CDR3 is TGTGCCACCAGTGACCCACTAGCGGGAAGCTCCTACAATGAGCAGTTCTTC.

This clone was seen just once. This chain joins TRBV9 and TRBJ2-1, with TRBD2 matching over 13 bases. V shed 0 bases and J 8 bases; nucleotides not matched to a gene: 8. The CDR3 length is 17 residues. Germline V gives CDR1 SGDLS, CDR2 YYNGEE. The CDR3 nucleotides read TGTGCCAGCAGCGTAGACGGACTAGCGGGAGTGTTGGATGAGCAGTTCTTC. This sequence encodes CASSVDGLAGVLDEQFF.

V gene TRBV5-1 combines with J gene TRBJ1-1; TRBD1 agrees at 8 bases. The junction had 9 bases not matched to a gene; V was cut back by 4 bases and J by 10 bases. Germline V lookup: CDR1 SGHRS, CDR2 YFSETQ. The length of the CDR3 is 13 residues. CDR3: CASSAGQGMGAFF. The CDR3 DNA follows: TGCGCCAGCAGCGCCGGACAGGGAATGGGAGCTTTCTTT.

This chain's CDR3 is CAWRGGTPNTEAFF. In nucleotides, the CDR3 is TGTGCCTGGAGGGGAGGAACACCGAACACTGAAGCTTTCTTT. The V and J genes are TRBV30 and TRBJ1-1, with D uncertain. Per germline, CDR1 GTSNPN and CDR2 SVGIG (reference sequence). The length of the CDR3 is 14 residues. With 3 bases removed from V and 1 base from J, the gap between germline ends came to 12 bases.

V gene TRBV28 combines with J gene TRBJ2-7; 7 bases match TRBD1. The germline gives CDR1 MDHEN, CDR2 SYDVKM. The CDR3 is 15 amino acids. V lost 6 bases to trimming and J lost 2 bases; unmatched junction nucleotides: 10. Here the CDR3 reads CASSSPGQTTYEQYF. The CDR3 DNA reads as TGTGCCAGCAGCTCCCCGGGACAGACAACCTACGAGCAGTACTTC.

V gene TRBV27 combines with J gene TRBJ2-7; maybe TRBD2 (6 bases). This CDR3 is built from 14 residues. The V end was cut by 3 bases, the J end by 3 bases, with 12 bases between. The germline V gene encodes CDR1 MNHEY and CDR2 SMNVEV (reference sequence). DNA of the CDR3: TGTGCCAGCAGTTTCCGGGGGTTAGACTACGAGCAGTACTTC. Residues: CASSFRGLDYEQYF.

This clone was seen a handful of times. The genes are TRBV5-4 and TRBJ2-3; D is ambiguous. The CDR3 totals 12 residues. Trimming pared 4 bases from V and 0 bases from J, leaving 3 bases between. Germline lookup yields CDR1 SGHNT and CDR2 YYREEE (reference sequence). This CDR3 is CASSLSTDTQYF. CDR3 coding DNA: TGTGCCAGCAGCCTTAGCACAGATACGCAGTATTTT.

This chain uses TRBV18 with TRBJ2-1; 9 positions match TRBD1. The trim removed 5 bases at V and 6 bases at J, leaving 5 bases unmatched. Per the germline V gene, CDR1 is KGHSH and CDR2 is LQKENI. CDR3 length equals 14 residues. The CDR3 sequence is CASSSNRGLNEQFF. The CDR3 DNA sequence: TGTGCCAGCTCAAGCAACAGGGGGCTCAATGAGCAGTTCTTC.

V and J are TRBV10-2 and TRBJ2-7; perhaps TRBD2 as D (5 bases). V was clipped by 6 bases and J by 5 bases, with 20 bases between them. The CDR3 sequence is 15 residues long. The germline CDR1 and CDR2 sequences are WSHSY and SAAADI. CDR3 protein: CASRFLGGIRHEQYF. The CDR3 DNA reads TGCGCCAGCAGATTTCTCGGAGGTATTCGCCACGAGCAGTACTTC.

The gene calls are TRBV28 and TRBJ1-5; no definite D call. Germline V CDR1 and CDR2: MDHEN, SYDVKM. Between the trimmed V and J ends, which lost 6 bases and 1 base, there was a span of 13 bases. CDR3 size: 15 residues. Here the CDR3 reads CASSSRLTSNQPQHF. CDR3 sequence (DNA): TGTGCCAGCAGCTCCCGACTTACGAGCAATCAGCCCCAGCATTTT. Together with reference TRBV28 and TRBJ1-5, the CDR3 gives the full variable domain: DVKVTQSSRYLVKRTGEKVFLECVQDMDHENMFWYRQDPGLGLRLIYFSYDVKMKEKGDIPEGYSVSREKKERFSLILESASTNQTSMYLCASSSRLTSNQPQHFGDGTRLSIL.

The chain has TRBV28 and TRBJ2-5, with D possibly TRBD2 on 5 matching bases. The CDR3 runs 14 residues. The ends were cut back, 5 bases at V and 1 base at J, with 11 bases in the middle. Looked up from germline, CDR1 is MDHEN and CDR2 is SYDVKM. The CDR3 loop reads CASSHERIQETQYF. CDR3 bases: TGTGCCAGCAGTCATGAGCGGATCCAAGAGACCCAGTACTTC.

V usage is TRBV29-1 and J usage is TRBJ2-5; D not resolved. CDR1 and CDR2 from the germline V gene are SQVTM and ANQGSEA. Trimming pared 6 bases from V and 3 bases from J, leaving 11 bases between. This CDR3 is 12 amino acids long. CDR3 protein: CSVEKPKETQYF. In DNA form, the CDR3 reads TGCAGCGTAGAAAAACCTAAAGAGACCCAGTACTTC.

This clone was recorded only once. The rearrangement uses TRBV4-1 and TRBJ2-1, with 10 bases that match TRBD2. Germline CDR1 reads MGHRA; CDR2 reads YSYEKL. Unmatched junction bases numbered 5, after V lost 4 bases and J lost 8 bases. There are 14 residues in the CDR3. CDR3: CASSRASGSYEQFF. The CDR3 bases are TGCGCCAGCAGCCGGGCTAGCGGGAGCTATGAGCAGTTCTTC.

A single count supports this clone. The chain links TRBV3-1 (or the pseudogene TRBV3-2) to TRBJ1-1, with 8 bases that match TRBD1. Germline V CDR1 and CDR2: LGHDT, YNNKEL (reference sequence). The CDR3 consists of 14 residues. Losses at the gene ends were 7 bases for V and 0 bases for J; bases not matched to a gene: 4. The CDR3 sequence: CASTSGGMNTEAFF. DNA of the CDR3: TGTGCCAGCACCTCAGGGGGCATGAACACTGAAGCTTTCTTT.

This clone appeared once. The chain recombines TRBV29-1 with TRBJ2-2; D unresolved. Germline V lookup: CDR1 SQVTM, CDR2 ANQGSEA. The V gene lost 1 base and the J gene lost 1 base, with 4 bases spanning the gap. The CDR3 sequence is 13 residues long. The CDR3 loop reads CSVEAGNTGELFF. In nucleotides, the CDR3 is TGCAGCGTTGAAGCAGGGAACACCGGGGAGCTGTTTTTT.

This clone was observed a single time. This CDR3 reads CASSPRQGFPNEQYF. The CDR3 DNA sequence: TGCGCCAGCAGCCCGCGACAGGGTTTCCCGAACGAGCAGTACTTC. This chain links TRBV5-1 with TRBJ2-7; 7 bases fit TRBD1. This CDR3 has 15 residues. Per the germline V gene, CDR1 is SGHRS and CDR2 is YFSETQ. V dropped 4 bases and J dropped 5; count of bases not matched to a gene: 12.

The chain recombines TRBV4-3 with TRBJ1-1; 7 bases are shared with TRBD1. V shed 1 base, J shed 5 bases, and the junction held 7 bases outside the gene matches. This CDR3 is 15 amino acids long. CDR1 is LGHNA, CDR2 YSLEER, per germline. The CDR3 nucleotides are TGCGCCAGCAGCCAAGTGGGACAGATTTTGACTGAAGCTTTCTTT. Translated, it gives CASSQVGQILTEAFF.

This chain uses TRBV29-1 with TRBJ2-3; 7 bases map to TRBD1. The CDR3 totals 15 residues. The junction had 3 bases not matched to a gene; V was cut back by 0 bases and J by 0 bases. Looked up from germline, CDR1 is SQVTM and CDR2 is ANQGSEA. This CDR3 is CSVEDPGGSTDTQYF. CDR3 in DNA: TGCAGCGTTGAAGACCCAGGGGGTAGCACAGATACGCAGTATTTT.

The chain couples TRBV28 to TRBJ2-3; 12 nucleotides line up with TRBD2. The CDR3 has 18 residues. Unmatched junction bases numbered 12, after V lost 5 bases and J lost 3 bases. Germline V gene sequence: CDR1 MDHEN, CDR2 SYDVKM. The CDR3 DNA is TGTGCCAGCAGTCCTTTCCCGACTAGCGGGAGTAGGACAGATACGCAGTATTTT. Translating it yields CASSPFPTSGSRTDTQYF.

The chain carries TRBV15 and TRBJ2-5; 8 bases are a match to TRBD1. The CDR3 extends over 14 amino acids. V gave up 3 bases and J gave up 8 bases; unmatched junction bases: 8. Per the germline V gene, CDR1 is LNHNV and CDR2 is YYDKDF (reference sequence). CDR3 region: CATSSSGTGVTQYF. As DNA, the CDR3 is TGTGCCACCAGCAGCTCCGGGACAGGTGTCACCCAGTACTTC.

V is TRBV20-1 and J is TRBJ1-1; weak D call: TRBD1 (6 bases). The CDR3 spans 11 residues. The germline V gene has CDR1 DFQATT and CDR2 SNEGSKA (reference sequence). Trimming removed 7 bases at V and 1 base at J, with 7 bases between. The CDR3, as DNA: TGCAGTGGGACAGCGAACACTGAAGCTTTCTTT. This codes for CSGTANTEAFF.

The chain combines TRBV6-5 with TRBJ2-7, with TRBD1 matching 8 bases. The germline CDR1 and CDR2 sequences are MNHEY and SVGAGI. CDR3 size: 14 residues. The V segment lost 0 bases and the J segment 5 bases; nucleotides outside the gene matches: 3. CDR3 residues: CASSYSIQGDEQYF. CDR3 nucleotides: TGTGCCAGCAGTTACTCAATACAGGGGGACGAGCAGTACTTC.

This chain joins TRBV7-8 and TRBJ1-4; D may be TRBD1 (5 bases). Germline assignment: CDR1 SGHVS and CDR2 FQNEAQ. This CDR3 has 16 amino acids. Trimming stripped 5 bases from V and 8 bases from J, with 21 bases between. As DNA, the CDR3 is TGTGCCAGCAGCAGGGAAGCCGGGACTTCCGCGGAAAAACTGTTTTTT. Its protein product is CASSREAGTSAEKLFF.

The V and J genes are TRBV6-5 and TRBJ2-1; 12 bases fit TRBD2. Germline V CDR1 and CDR2: MNHEY, SVGAGI. With 2 bases clipped from V and 7 bases from J, the junction kept 6 bases outside the gene matches. The CDR3 is 16 residues long. The CDR3 sequence is CASSYDLAGGVNEQFF. The DNA for the CDR3 is TGTGCCAGCAGTTACGACCTAGCGGGAGGGGTAAATGAGCAGTTCTTC.

This chain connects TRBV10-3 to TRBJ2-3; perhaps TRBD2 as D (5 bases). V was trimmed by 7 bases and J by 1 base, leaving 9 bases between them. This CDR3 is built from 13 residues. The germline V gene encodes CDR1 ENHRY and CDR2 SYGVKD. The CDR3 sequence is CAIKRERTDTQYF. The CDR3 DNA follows: TGTGCCATCAAGAGGGAACGCACAGATACGCAGTATTTT.

CDR3 bases: TGCGCCAGCAGCTCCGACAGGTATGAAGCTTTCTTT. Its translation: CASSSDRYEAFF. V gene TRBV5-1 combines with J gene TRBJ1-1, with D tentatively TRBD1 (6 bases). The CDR3 extends over 12 amino acids. V gave up 3 bases and J gave up 7 bases, with 10 bases separating them. Per the germline V gene, CDR1 is SGHRS and CDR2 is YFSETQ.

In this sample, this clone turned up a few times. This chain connects TRBV5-1 to TRBJ1-6; D is perhaps TRBD1 (5 bases). The CDR3 has 14 residues. V was clipped by 0 bases and J by 7 bases, with 8 bases between them. CDR1 and CDR2 (germline): SGHRS, YFSETQ. Here the CDR3 reads CASSLDYRNSPLHF. CDR3 nucleotide sequence: TGCGCCAGCAGCTTGGACTACAGGAATTCACCCCTCCACTTT.

V gene TRBV6-5 combines with J gene TRBJ2-3; D uncertain. CDR1 and CDR2 from the germline V gene are MNHEY and SVGAGI. Deletions cut 4 bases from V and 5 bases from J, with 4 bases between. The CDR3 loop spans 11 amino acids. CDR3 coding DNA: TGTGCCAGCAGTTCCGGAGATACGCAGTATTTT. Protein sequence: CASSSGDTQYF.

The genes are TRBV18 and TRBJ2-3, with 8 positions matching TRBD2. The CDR3 runs 15 residues. Unmatched junction bases numbered 8, after V lost 9 bases and J lost 0 bases. From germline, CDR1 is KGHSH and CDR2 LQKENI. CDR3 bases: TGTGCCAGTCACCCCGGCGGGGGGAGCACAGATACGCAGTATTTT. This encodes CASHPGGGSTDTQYF.

This clone has a handful of counts. The gene calls are TRBV9 and TRBJ2-1; 11 bases are a match to TRBD2. V gave up 4 bases and J gave up 5 bases; unmatched junction bases: 5. CDR1 and CDR2 (germline): SGDLS, YYNGEE. The CDR3 contains 15 residues. This chain's CDR3 is CASSSLAGGNNEQFF. DNA of the CDR3: TGTGCCAGCAGCTCCCTAGCGGGAGGTAACAATGAGCAGTTCTTC.

This chain joins TRBV15 and TRBJ1-4; D unclear. Trimming removed 4 bases from V and 0 bases from J, with 9 bases in between. The germline V gene encodes CDR1 LNHNV and CDR2 YYDKDF (reference sequence). This CDR3 contains 15 residues. Here the CDR3 reads CATSMSTSTNEKLFF. The CDR3 coding sequence is TGTGCCACCAGCATGAGCACCTCAACTAATGAAAAACTGTTTTTT.

V gene TRBV5-4 combines with J gene TRBJ2-3, with D maybe TRBD2 (5 bases). Trimming pared 0 bases from V and 0 bases from J, leaving 11 bases between. The CDR3 length is 16 residues. Germline CDR1 is SGHNT and CDR2 is YYREEE (reference sequence). In DNA, the CDR3 is TGTGCCAGCAGCTTGGGGGTAGCGCCCAGCACAGATACGCAGTATTTT. Encoded protein: CASSLGVAPSTDTQYF. Using reference TRBV5-4 and TRBJ2-3 for the parts outside the CDR3, the full variable domain is ETGVTQSPTHLIKTRGQQVTLRCSSQSGHNTVSWYQQALGQGPQFIFQYYREEENGRGNFPPRFSGLQFPNYSSELNVNALELDDSALYLCASSLGVAPSTDTQYFGPGTRLTVL.